The 27 T cell receptor beta chains below all came from one sample that was sequenced in a study of blood T cell repertoires in COVID-19. Produced via immunoSEQ multiplex PCR; TCRdb's table is partial and in-frame only. The repertoire holds 400,000 or so clones, with 80% to 90% as singletons. The specimen sequenced was PBMCs or T cells enriched from blood (not recorded which). These receptors all stem from a man in his forties in a cohort exposed to, infected with or recovered from COVID-19 (not recorded which).

This sequence joins TRBV7-9 and TRBJ1-1; D may be TRBD1 (6 bases). Germline-derived CDR1 and CDR2 are SEHNR and FQNEAQ (reference sequence). The V and J ends lost 5 bases and 3 bases respectively, with 10 bases between them. This CDR3 has 13 residues. In DNA form, the CDR3 reads TGTGCCAGCAGCCTACAGGGATACACTGAAGCTTTCTTT. It translates to CASSLQGYTEAFF.

This chain links TRBV10-3 with TRBJ1-1; 7 bases agree with TRBD1. This CDR3 is built from 13 residues. The V segment lost 4 bases and the J segment 7 bases; nucleotides outside the gene matches: 6. Looked up from germline, CDR1 is ENHRY and CDR2 is SYGVKD. The CDR3 loop is CAISGGGAGEAFF. CDR3 coding DNA: TGTGCCATCAGTGGAGGGGGCGCGGGTGAAGCTTTCTTT.

This chain uses TRBV3-1 (or the pseudogene TRBV3-2) with TRBJ2-1; 11 bases are a match to TRBD2. Trimming cost V 1 base and J 5 bases; bases outside gene matches: 13. The CDR3 has 19 residues. CDR1 is LGHDT and CDR2 is YNNKEL in the germline V gene (reference sequence). The CDR3 loop is CASSQAGSGRARRHNEQFF. The CDR3 DNA sequence: TGTGCCAGCAGCCAAGCCGGTAGCGGGAGGGCCCGGAGGCACAATGAGCAGTTCTTC.

This clone has more than one count but fewer than ten. The chain employs TRBV27 and TRBJ1-4; D perhaps matches TRBD1 (6 bases). The CDR3 spans 13 residues. Trimming pared 8 bases from V and 4 bases from J, leaving 11 bases between. CDR1 is MNHEY, CDR2 SMNVEV, per germline (reference sequence). The CDR3 here is CASADRFNEKLFF. The CDR3 DNA follows: TGTGCCAGCGCCGACAGGTTTAATGAAAAACTGTTTTTT.

This chain links TRBV7-9 with TRBJ2-7; D is uncertain. Per germline, CDR1 SEHNR and CDR2 FQNEAQ (reference sequence). This CDR3 spans 15 amino acids. Trimming left V 4 bases short and J 1 base short, with 14 bases between. CDR3 in DNA: TGTGCCAGCAGCTCCGCTGCCAGGCGTTCCTACGAGCAGTACTTC. The encoded protein is CASSSAARRSYEQYF.

The V gene is TRBV6-1, the J gene TRBJ1-5, with 7 bases lining up with TRBD1. V lost 4 bases, J lost 0 bases, and 6 bases stayed unmatched. Germline loops: CDR1 MNHNS, CDR2 SASEGT. This CDR3 contains 16 residues. The chain's CDR3 is CASSGPGTDSNQPQHF. The CDR3 bases are TGTGCCAGCAGTGGCCCGGGGACAGATAGCAATCAGCCCCAGCATTTT.

Written as DNA, the CDR3 is TGTGCCAGCAGTGCTTCTGCAGGGGGCGATACAGATACGCAGTATTTT. Amino acid sequence: CASSASAGGDTDTQYF. The rearrangement uses TRBV6-1 and TRBJ2-3; 8 positions agree with TRBD1. The CDR3 is made up of 16 amino acids. The J segment lost 3 bases and the V segment lost 4 bases, leaving 9 bases of the junction unmatched. Germline loops: CDR1 MNHNS, CDR2 SASEGT.

The chain links TRBV19 to TRBJ2-7; 9 bases line up with TRBD2. This CDR3 is built from 15 residues. Germline CDR1 is LNHDA and CDR2 is SQIVND (reference sequence). V gave up 10 bases and J gave up 0 bases; unmatched junction bases: 10. The CDR3 DNA reads TGTGCCACCAGAGGCGGGAGGGCGAACTCCTACGAGCAGTACTTC. Translation: CATRGGRANSYEQYF. The full variable domain, in which reference TRBV19 and TRBJ2-7 provide the parts outside the CDR3, is DGGITQSPKYLFRKEGQNVTLSCEQNLNHDAMYWYRQDPGQGLRLIYYSQIVNDFQKGDIAEGYSVSREKKESFPLTVTSAQKNPTAFYLCATRGGRANSYEQYFGPGTRLTVT.

The rearrangement joins TRBV5-4 to TRBJ1-2; a weak D match, TRBD1 (6 bases). CDR1 and CDR2 from the germline V gene are SGHNT and YYREEE (reference sequence). The CDR3 is made up of 14 amino acids. The V gene lost 2 bases and the J gene lost 2 bases, with 10 bases spanning the gap. CDR3 sequence: CASSLGQSNYGYTF. The DNA of the CDR3 is TGTGCCAGCAGCTTAGGACAGTCGAACTATGGCTACACCTTC.

V gene TRBV6-4 combines with J gene TRBJ2-3; D perhaps matches TRBD1 (6 bases). Germline CDR1 MRHNA, CDR2 SNTAGT. This CDR3 comprises 15 residues. V shed 6 bases and J shed 4 bases, with 17 bases lying between them. CDR3 sequence (DNA): TGTGCCAGCAGACTAGAACAGGGTTCTGCAGATACGCAGTATTTT. This gives the protein CASRLEQGSADTQYF.

The rearrangement links TRBV2 to TRBJ1-1; a weak D match, TRBD1 (5 bases). The V end was cut by 10 bases, the J end by 6 bases, with 18 bases between. Germline CDR1 reads SNHLY; CDR2 reads FYNNEI. The CDR3 has 13 residues. The CDR3 DNA reads TGTGCCACCCGGAGGGGCGCACCTTCTGAAGCTTTCTTT. Its protein is CATRRGAPSEAFF. Full variable domain (remainder filled in from reference TRBV2 and TRBJ1-1): EPEVTQTPSHQVTQMGQEVILRCVPISNHLYFYWYRQILGQKVEFLVSFYNNEISEKSEIFDDQFSVERPDGSNFTLKIRSTKLEDSAMYFCATRRGAPSEAFFGQGTRLTVV.

This chain links TRBV6-5 with TRBJ2-4; 14 nucleotides agree with TRBD2. This CDR3 contains 14 residues. Germline values: CDR1 MNHEY, CDR2 SVGAGI. J was trimmed by 12 bases and V by 6 bases; bases with no gene match: 7. This CDR3 reads CASRPATSGRAQYF. The CDR3 DNA is TGTGCCAGCAGGCCCGCGACTAGCGGGAGGGCTCAGTACTTC.

The chain employs TRBV2 and TRBJ1-1; TRBD1 aligns across 8 bases. The CDR3 spans 14 residues. Germline CDR1 SNHLY, CDR2 FYNNEI. After removal of 4 bases from V and 2 bases from J, the junction contained 3 bases not matched to a gene. CDR3 sequence (DNA): TGTGCCAGCAGTGTGGCAGGGGGCAACACTGAAGCTTTCTTT. Translated, it gives CASSVAGGNTEAFF.

This chain links TRBV7-9 with TRBJ1-2, with D unclear. The V gene lost 5 bases and the J gene lost 7 bases, with 14 bases spanning the gap. Germline V CDR1 and CDR2: SEHNR, FQNEAQ (reference sequence). There are 13 residues in the CDR3. This CDR3 is CASSPWEYGGYTF. The CDR3 coding sequence is TGTGCCAGCAGCCCCTGGGAGTACGGTGGCTACACCTTC.

In DNA, the CDR3 is TGTGCCAGCAGCTTAGGTCAGGCCGAAAAAGAAAAACTGTTTTTT. This translates into CASSLGQAEKEKLFF. The chain couples TRBV7-9 to TRBJ1-4; the D is unclear. CDR3 size: 15 residues. With 1 base removed from V and 8 bases from J, the gap between germline ends came to 14 bases. Germline V gene sequence: CDR1 SEHNR, CDR2 FQNEAQ (reference sequence). Full variable domain (remainder filled in from reference TRBV7-9 and TRBJ1-4): DTGVSQNPRHKITKRGQNVTFRCDPISEHNRLYWYRQTLGQGPEFLTYFQNEAQLEKSRLLSDRFSAERPKGSFSTLEIQRTEQGDSAMYLCASSLGQAEKEKLFFGSGTQLSVL.

V gene TRBV10-1 combines with J gene TRBJ2-1; possibly TRBD2 for D (5 bases). This CDR3 is built from 15 residues. Germline V lookup: CDR1 WNHNN, CDR2 SYGVQD (reference sequence). With 5 bases removed from V and 4 bases from J, the gap between germline ends came to 15 bases. CDR3 sequence reads: CASSSGSGIYNEQFF. DNA of the CDR3: TGCGCCAGCAGTTCTGGATCCGGGATTTACAATGAGCAGTTCTTC.

CDR3 amino acids: CASSLSKGAAGHSTDTQYF. CDR3 coding DNA: TGTGCCAGCAGTTTATCCAAAGGGGCGGCAGGGCATAGCACAGATACGCAGTATTTT. The rearrangement uses TRBV27 and TRBJ2-3; D is possibly TRBD1 (5 bases). CDR1 is MNHEY and CDR2 is SMNVEV in the germline V gene (reference sequence). The CDR3 is 19 residues long. The V gene lost 0 bases and the J gene lost 0 bases, with 19 bases spanning the gap.

This chain links TRBV15 with TRBJ1-4; 8 bases align to TRBD1. The trim removed 3 bases at V and 4 bases at J, leaving 4 bases unmatched. This CDR3 spans 15 amino acids. Germline V gene data show CDR1 as LNHNV and CDR2 as YYDKDF (reference sequence). In DNA form, the CDR3 reads TGTGCCACCAGCAGTTCCAGGGGGCTTAATGAAAAACTGTTTTTT. Protein: CATSSSRGLNEKLFF.

The V call is TRBV3-1 (or the pseudogene TRBV3-2), the J call TRBJ2-1, with D possibly TRBD2 on 6 matching bases. With 1 base removed from V and 0 bases from J, the gap between germline ends came to 7 bases. This CDR3 is 15 amino acids long. CDR1 and CDR2 (germline): LGHDT, YNNKEL (reference sequence). DNA for the CDR3: TGTGCCAGCAGCCAAGTCGGGAGCTCCTACAATGAGCAGTTCTTC. It is translated as CASSQVGSSYNEQFF.

The chain carries TRBV12-5 and TRBJ2-3, with 10 bases aligning to TRBD1. Trimming at V came to 2 bases and at J to 6 bases, leaving 5 bases not matched to a gene. Germline CDR1 is LGHNT and CDR2 is FRNRAP. The CDR3 totals 15 residues. CDR3 DNA sequence: TGTGCTAGTGGTTTGCCGAGGACAGGGGGGGATACGCAGTATTTT. Protein: CASGLPRTGGDTQYF.

This chain's CDR3 is CAWSVTLYGYTF. For the CDR3, the DNA is TGTGCCTGGAGTGTAACGCTATATGGCTACACCTTC. The chain employs TRBV30 and TRBJ1-2; D is undetermined. The germline V gene encodes CDR1 GTSNPN and CDR2 SVGIG (reference sequence). The CDR3 has 12 residues. V gave up 0 bases and J gave up 5 bases, with 7 bases separating them.

The chain uses TRBV5-1 and TRBJ1-2; 7 bases match TRBD1. V gave up 2 bases and J gave up 8 bases; unmatched junction bases: 6. Germline V gene sequence: CDR1 SGHRS, CDR2 YFSETQ. The length of the CDR3 is 13 residues. This CDR3 is CASSLPQGEGYTF. Written as DNA, the CDR3 is TGCGCCAGCAGCTTACCCCAGGGGGAAGGCTACACCTTC. The variable domain in full, completed from reference TRBV5-1 and TRBJ1-2, reads KAGVTQTPRYLIKTRGQQVTLSCSPISGHRSVSWYQQTPGQGLQFLFEYFSETQRNKGNFPGRFSGRQFSNSRSEMNVSTLELGDSALYLCASSLPQGEGYTFGSGTRLTVV.

The chain uses TRBV18 and TRBJ2-7; maybe TRBD2 (7 bases). Germline CDR1 KGHSH, CDR2 LQKENI. This CDR3 has 14 amino acids. Trimming left V 4 bases short and J 2 bases short, with 12 bases between. Here the CDR3 reads CASSRLGGAYEQYF. The CDR3 DNA is TGTGCCAGCTCACGGCTAGGGGGGGCCTACGAGCAGTACTTC.

The chain has TRBV10-3 and TRBJ2-2; tentatively, D is TRBD2 (6 bases). Germline loops: CDR1 ENHRY, CDR2 SYGVKD. The CDR3 contains 16 residues. The V end lost 3 bases, the J end lost 5 bases, and 16 bases lay between the germline ends. The CDR3 here is CAISDSGGAGTGELFF. The DNA of the CDR3 is TGTGCCATCAGTGATTCGGGCGGCGCGGGAACCGGGGAGCTGTTTTTT.

This chain joins TRBV30 and TRBJ1-3, with D hard to call. The CDR3 is 16 residues long. Germline loops: CDR1 GTSNPN, CDR2 SVGIG (reference sequence). Deletions cut 0 bases from V and 0 bases from J, with 12 bases between. In DNA form, the CDR3 reads TGTGCCTGGAGTGTGTCGAGGGTGTTCTCTGGAAACACCATATATTTT. Translated: CAWSVSRVFSGNTIYF.

The V gene is TRBV5-1, the J gene TRBJ1-2; D unresolved. CDR1 and CDR2 (germline): SGHRS, YFSETQ. The CDR3 is 13 amino acids. Trimming left V 0 bases short and J 2 bases short, with 5 bases between. The chain's CDR3 is CASSLDGNYGYTF. The CDR3, as DNA: TGCGCCAGCAGCTTGGACGGGAACTATGGCTACACCTTC.

CDR3 in DNA: TGTGCCAGTAGTAAGGGACAGGGTTCCTACGAGCAGTACTTC. This codes for CASSKGQGSYEQYF. V is TRBV19 and J is TRBJ2-7; TRBD1 matches 9 bases. The germline CDR1 and CDR2 sequences are LNHDA and SQIVND (reference sequence). V dropped 4 bases and J dropped 1; count of bases not matched to a gene: 2. The CDR3 loop spans 14 amino acids.